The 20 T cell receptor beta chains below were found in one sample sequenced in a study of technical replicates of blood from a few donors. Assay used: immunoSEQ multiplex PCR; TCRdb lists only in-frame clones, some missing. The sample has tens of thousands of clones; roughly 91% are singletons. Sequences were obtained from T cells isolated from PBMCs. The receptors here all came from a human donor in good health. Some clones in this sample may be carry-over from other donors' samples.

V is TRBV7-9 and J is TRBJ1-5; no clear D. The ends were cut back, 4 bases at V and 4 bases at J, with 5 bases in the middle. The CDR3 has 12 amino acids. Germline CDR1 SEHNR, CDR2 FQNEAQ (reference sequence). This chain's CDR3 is CASSSVNQPQHF. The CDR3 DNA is TGTGCCAGCAGCTCCGTGAATCAGCCCCAGCATTTT.

CDR3 nucleotides: TGTGCCAGCAGCGAGGGTAGCAATGAGCAGTTCTTC. Translating it yields CASSEGSNEQFF. The rearrangement links TRBV5-4 to TRBJ2-1, with D possibly TRBD2 on 5 matching bases. V lost 4 bases and J 6 bases, leaving 8 bases between the germline ends. This CDR3 contains 12 residues. CDR1 and CDR2 (germline): SGHNT, YYREEE (reference sequence).

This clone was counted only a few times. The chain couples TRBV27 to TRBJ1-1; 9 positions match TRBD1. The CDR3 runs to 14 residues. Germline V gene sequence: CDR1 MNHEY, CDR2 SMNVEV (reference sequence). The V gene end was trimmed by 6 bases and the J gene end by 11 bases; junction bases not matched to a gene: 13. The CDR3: CASRYAGTGKGAFF. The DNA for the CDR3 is TGTGCCAGCAGATATGCCGGGACAGGGAAGGGGGCTTTCTTT.

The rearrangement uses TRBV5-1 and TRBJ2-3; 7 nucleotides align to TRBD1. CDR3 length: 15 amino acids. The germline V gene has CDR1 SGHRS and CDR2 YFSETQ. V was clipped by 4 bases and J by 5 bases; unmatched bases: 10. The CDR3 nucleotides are TGCGCCAGCAGCCGACAGGGCCGTATGGAAGATACGCAGTATTTT. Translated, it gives CASSRQGRMEDTQYF.

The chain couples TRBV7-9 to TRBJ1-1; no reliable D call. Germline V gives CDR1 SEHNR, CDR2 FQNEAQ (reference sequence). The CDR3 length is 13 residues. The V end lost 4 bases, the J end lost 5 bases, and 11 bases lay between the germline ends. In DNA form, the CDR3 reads TGTGCCAGCAGCTCTTCCTTGTATACTGAAGCTTTCTTT. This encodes CASSSSLYTEAFF.

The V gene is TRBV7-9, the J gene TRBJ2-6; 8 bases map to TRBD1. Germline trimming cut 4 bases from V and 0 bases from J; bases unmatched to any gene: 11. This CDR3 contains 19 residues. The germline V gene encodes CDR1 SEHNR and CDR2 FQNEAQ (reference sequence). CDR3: CASSSSPGTGASGANVLTF. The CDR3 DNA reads TGTGCCAGCAGCTCAAGTCCCGGGACAGGTGCCTCTGGGGCCAACGTCCTGACTTTC.

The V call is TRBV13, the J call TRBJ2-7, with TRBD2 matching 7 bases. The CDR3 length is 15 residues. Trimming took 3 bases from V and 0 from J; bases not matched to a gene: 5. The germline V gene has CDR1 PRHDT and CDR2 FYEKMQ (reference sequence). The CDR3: CASSLGASGSYEQYF. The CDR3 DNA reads TGTGCCAGCAGCTTGGGAGCTAGCGGCTCCTACGAGCAGTACTTC. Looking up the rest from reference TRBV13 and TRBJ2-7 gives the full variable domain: AAGVIQSPRHLIKEKRETATLKCYPIPRHDTVYWYQQGPGQDPQFLISFYEKMQSDKGSIPDRFSAQQFSDYHSELNMSSLELGDSALYFCASSLGASGSYEQYFGPGTRLTVT.

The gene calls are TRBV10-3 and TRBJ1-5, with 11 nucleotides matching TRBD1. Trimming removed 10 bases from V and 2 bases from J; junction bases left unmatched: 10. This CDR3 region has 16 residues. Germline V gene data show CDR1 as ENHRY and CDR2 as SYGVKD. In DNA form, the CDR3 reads TGTGCCACCAAGGGACAGGGGGTTGGTGGCAATCAGCCCCAGCATTTT. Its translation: CATKGQGVGGNQPQHF.

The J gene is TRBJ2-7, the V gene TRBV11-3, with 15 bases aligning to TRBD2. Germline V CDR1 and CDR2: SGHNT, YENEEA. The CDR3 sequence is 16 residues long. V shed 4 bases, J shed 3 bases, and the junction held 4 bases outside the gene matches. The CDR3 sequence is CASSSGLAGGFYEQYF. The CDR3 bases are TGTGCCAGCAGCTCGGGACTAGCGGGGGGCTTCTACGAGCAGTACTTC.

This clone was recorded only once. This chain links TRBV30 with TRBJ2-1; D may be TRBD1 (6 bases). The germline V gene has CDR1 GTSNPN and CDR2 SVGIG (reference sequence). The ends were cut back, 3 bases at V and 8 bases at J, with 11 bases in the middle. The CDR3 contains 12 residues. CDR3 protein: CAWSRQDDEQFF. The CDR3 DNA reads TGTGCCTGGAGCAGACAGGATGATGAGCAGTTCTTC. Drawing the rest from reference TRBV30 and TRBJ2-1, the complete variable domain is SQTIHQWPATLVQPVGSPLSLECTVEGTSNPNLYWYRQAAGRGLQLLFYSVGIGQISSEVPQNLSASRPQDRQFILSSKKLLLSDSGFYLCAWSRQDDEQFFGPGTRLTVL.

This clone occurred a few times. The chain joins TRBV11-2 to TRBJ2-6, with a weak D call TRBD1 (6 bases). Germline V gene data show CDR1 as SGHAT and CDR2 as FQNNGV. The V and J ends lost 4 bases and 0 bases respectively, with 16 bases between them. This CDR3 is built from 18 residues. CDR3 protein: CASSSIRTDYSGANVLTF. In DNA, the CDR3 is TGTGCCAGCAGCTCCATAAGGACAGACTACTCTGGGGCCAACGTCCTGACTTTC.

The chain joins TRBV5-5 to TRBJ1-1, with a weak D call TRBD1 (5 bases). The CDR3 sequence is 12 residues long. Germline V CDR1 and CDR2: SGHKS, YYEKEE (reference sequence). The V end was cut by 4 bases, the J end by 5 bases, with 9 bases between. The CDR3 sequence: CASSHRITEAFF. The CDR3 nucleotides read TGTGCCAGCAGCCACAGGATTACTGAAGCTTTCTTT.

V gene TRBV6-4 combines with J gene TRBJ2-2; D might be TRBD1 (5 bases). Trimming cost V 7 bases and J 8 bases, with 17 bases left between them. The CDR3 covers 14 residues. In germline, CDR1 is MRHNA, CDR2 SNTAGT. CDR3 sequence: CASKTARGSGELFF. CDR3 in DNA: TGTGCCAGCAAAACGGCTAGGGGTTCTGGGGAGCTGTTTTTT.

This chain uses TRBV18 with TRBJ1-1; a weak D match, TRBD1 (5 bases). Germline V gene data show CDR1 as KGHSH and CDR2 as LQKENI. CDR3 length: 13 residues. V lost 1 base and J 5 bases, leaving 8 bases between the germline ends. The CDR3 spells CASSPLQGTEAFF. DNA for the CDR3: TGTGCCAGCTCACCACTTCAGGGTACTGAAGCTTTCTTT.

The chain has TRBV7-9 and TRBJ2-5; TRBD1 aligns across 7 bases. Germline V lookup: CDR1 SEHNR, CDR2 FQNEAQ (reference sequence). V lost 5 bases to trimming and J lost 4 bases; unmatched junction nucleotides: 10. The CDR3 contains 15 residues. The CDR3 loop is CASSVQRGPVETQYF. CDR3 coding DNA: TGTGCCAGCAGCGTACAAAGGGGGCCTGTAGAGACCCAGTACTTC.

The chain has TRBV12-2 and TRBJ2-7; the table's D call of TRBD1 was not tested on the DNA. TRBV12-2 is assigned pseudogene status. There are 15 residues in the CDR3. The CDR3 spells CASRLTTGPAYEQYF. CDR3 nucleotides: TGTGCAAGTCGCCTTACTACAGGGCCAGCCTACGAGCAGTACTTC.

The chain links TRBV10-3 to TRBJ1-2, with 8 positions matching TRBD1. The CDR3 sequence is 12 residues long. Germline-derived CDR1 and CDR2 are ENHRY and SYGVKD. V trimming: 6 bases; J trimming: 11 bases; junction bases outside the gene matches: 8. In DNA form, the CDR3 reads TGTGCCATCAGCGGACAGGGCTATCGGTACACCTTC. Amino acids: CAISGQGYRYTF.

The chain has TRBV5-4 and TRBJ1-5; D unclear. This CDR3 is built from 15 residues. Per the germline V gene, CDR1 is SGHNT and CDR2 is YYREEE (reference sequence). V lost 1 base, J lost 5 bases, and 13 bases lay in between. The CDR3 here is CASSLTGGRYQPQHF. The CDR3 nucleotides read TGTGCCAGCAGCTTGACGGGAGGGCGGTATCAGCCCCAGCATTTT. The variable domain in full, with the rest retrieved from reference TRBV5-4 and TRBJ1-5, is ETGVTQSPTHLIKTRGQQVTLRCSSQSGHNTVSWYQQALGQGPQFIFQYYREEENGRGNFPPRFSGLQFPNYSSELNVNALELDDSALYLCASSLTGGRYQPQHFGDGTRLSIL.

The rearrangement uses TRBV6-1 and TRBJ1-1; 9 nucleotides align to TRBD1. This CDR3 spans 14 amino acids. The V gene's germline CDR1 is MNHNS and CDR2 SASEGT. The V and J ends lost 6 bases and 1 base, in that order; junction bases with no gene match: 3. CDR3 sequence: CASRGDRANTEAFF. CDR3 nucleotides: TGTGCCAGCAGGGGGGACAGGGCGAACACTGAAGCTTTCTTT.

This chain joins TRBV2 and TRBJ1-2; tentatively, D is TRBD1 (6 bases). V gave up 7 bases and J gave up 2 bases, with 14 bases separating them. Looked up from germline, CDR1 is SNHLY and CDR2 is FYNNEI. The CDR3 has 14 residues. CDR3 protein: CASTYQGTNYGYTF. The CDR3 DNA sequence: TGTGCCAGCACGTATCAGGGGACCAACTATGGCTACACCTTC. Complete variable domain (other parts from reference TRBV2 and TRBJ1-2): EPEVTQTPSHQVTQMGQEVILRCVPISNHLYFYWYRQILGQKVEFLVSFYNNEISEKSEIFDDQFSVERPDGSNFTLKIRSTKLEDSAMYFCASTYQGTNYGYTFGSGTRLTVV.